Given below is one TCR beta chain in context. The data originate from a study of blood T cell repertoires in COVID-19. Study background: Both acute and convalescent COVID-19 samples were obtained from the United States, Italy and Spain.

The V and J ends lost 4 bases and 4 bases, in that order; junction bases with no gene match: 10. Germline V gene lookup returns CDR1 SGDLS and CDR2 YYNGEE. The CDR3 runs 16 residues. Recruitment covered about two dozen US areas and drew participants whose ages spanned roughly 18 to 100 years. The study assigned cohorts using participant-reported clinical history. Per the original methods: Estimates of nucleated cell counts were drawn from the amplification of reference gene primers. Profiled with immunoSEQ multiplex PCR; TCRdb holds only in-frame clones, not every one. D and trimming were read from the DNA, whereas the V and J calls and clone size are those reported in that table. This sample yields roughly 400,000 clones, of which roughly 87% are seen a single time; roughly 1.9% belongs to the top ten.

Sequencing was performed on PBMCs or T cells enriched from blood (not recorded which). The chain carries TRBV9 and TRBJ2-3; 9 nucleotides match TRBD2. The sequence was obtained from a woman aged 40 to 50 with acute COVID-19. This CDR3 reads CASSPRAGGAADTQYF. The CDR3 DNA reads TGTGCCAGCAGCCCCCGTGCGGGGGGGGCCGCAGATACGCAGTATTTT.